This entry lists 7 T cell receptor beta chains sequenced from one sample in a study of tumor T cells in aggressive B-cell lymphoma. Sequencing was performed with immunoSEQ multiplex PCR; in TCRdb, only in-frame clones are kept and a portion is missing. The sample holds roughly 5,200 clones; 94% are singletons and the top ten take around 4%. Source material: tumor tissue. The source of these receptors is an adult with diffuse large B cell lymphoma.

The V call is TRBV29-1, the J call TRBJ2-1; 7 bases agree with TRBD2. The CDR3 is made up of 11 amino acids. CDR1 is SQVTM and CDR2 is ANQGSEA in the germline V gene. V gave up 4 bases and J gave up 12 bases; unmatched junction bases: 6. For the CDR3, the DNA is TGCAGCGTTGGATTGAAGCGGGGGCAGTTCTTC. This gives the protein CSVGLKRGQFF.

The chain recombines TRBV7-9 with TRBJ2-1, with TRBD2 matching over 9 bases. Germline-derived CDR1 and CDR2 are SEHNR and FQNEAQ (reference sequence). The CDR3 has 13 amino acids. The junction had 1 base not matched to a gene; V was cut back by 8 bases and J by 2 bases. The CDR3: CASVAGAYNEQFF. The CDR3 bases are TGTGCCAGCGTAGCGGGAGCCTACAATGAGCAGTTCTTC. The variable domain in full, completed from reference TRBV7-9 and TRBJ2-1, reads DTGVSQNPRHKITKRGQNVTFRCDPISEHNRLYWYRQTLGQGPEFLTYFQNEAQLEKSRLLSDRFSAERPKGSFSTLEIQRTEQGDSAMYLCASVAGAYNEQFFGPGTRLTVL.

This chain uses TRBV10-2 with TRBJ2-4; 14 bases line up with TRBD2. The V gene's germline CDR1 is WSHSY and CDR2 SAAADI. The CDR3 has 16 residues. Trimming at V came to 7 bases and at J to 5 bases, leaving 7 bases not matched to a gene. The CDR3 protein is CASNGLAGGWQNIQYF. DNA of the CDR3: TGCGCCAGCAATGGACTAGCGGGAGGATGGCAAAACATTCAGTACTTC.

The chain recombines TRBV11-2 with TRBJ2-5; 13 nucleotides agree with TRBD2. Germline V gene sequence: CDR1 SGHAT, CDR2 FQNNGV. This CDR3 is 15 amino acids long. With V trimmed by 5 bases and J by 5 bases, 5 bases remained unmatched. The CDR3: CASSRTSGGGETQYF. Here the CDR3 DNA reads TGTGCCAGCAGCCGGACTAGCGGGGGAGGGGAGACCCAGTACTTC. The entire variable domain, with the rest obtained from reference TRBV11-2 and TRBJ2-5, is as follows: EAGVAQSPRYKIIEKRQSVAFWCNPISGHATLYWYQQILGQGPKLLIQFQNNGVVDDSQLPKDRFSAERLKGVDSTLKIQPAKLEDSAVYLCASSRTSGGGETQYFGPGTRLLVL.

V and J are TRBV9 and TRBJ2-1; D call uncertain. Germline CDR1 and CDR2: SGDLS and YYNGEE. V was pared by 0 bases and J by 0 bases, with 7 bases between. The CDR3 covers 15 residues. The CDR3 protein is CASSVGHHSYNEQFF. In DNA, the CDR3 is TGTGCCAGCAGCGTAGGGCATCACTCCTACAATGAGCAGTTCTTC.

In its sample, this clone was seen a few times. This rearrangement joins TRBV27 to TRBJ2-1; D perhaps matches TRBD2 (5 bases). This CDR3 has 16 amino acids. V was shortened by 0 bases and J by 0 bases, with 9 bases between the two germline ends. Germline assignment: CDR1 MNHEY and CDR2 SMNVEV (reference sequence). In DNA form, the CDR3 reads TGTGCCAGCAGTTTATCGGTGGGGAGCTCCTACAATGAGCAGTTCTTC. Its protein is CASSLSVGSSYNEQFF.

The chain employs TRBV21-1 and TRBJ1-6; the table calls TRBD1, which could not be checked here. TRBV21-1 corresponds to a pseudogene. The CDR3 runs 18 residues. The CDR3 loop reads CASSKGPPSGVRNSPLHF. CDR3 sequence (DNA): TGTGCCAGCAGCAAAGGGCCTCCATCAGGGGTGAGGAATTCACCCCTCCACTTT.